The 17 T cell receptor beta chains given below trace back to one sample, sequenced in a study of blood T cell repertoires in COVID-19. Profiled with immunoSEQ multiplex PCR; TCRdb holds only in-frame clones, not every one. The sample has roughly 230,000 clones; approximately 82% are singletons. Sequencing input: peripheral blood. Receptor source: a man aged 35 to 55 with active or convalescent COVID-19.

The chain has TRBV5-4 and TRBJ2-7, with 9 bases that match TRBD2. This CDR3 spans 15 amino acids. CDR1 is SGHNT, CDR2 YYREEE, per germline (reference sequence). Unmatched junction bases numbered 4, after V lost 1 base and J lost 2 bases. CDR3 nucleotides: TGTGCCAGCAGCTTGCCAGCGGGAGGAACCTACGAGCAGTACTTC. Protein: CASSLPAGGTYEQYF. The full variable domain, completed using reference TRBV5-4 and TRBJ2-7, is ETGVTQSPTHLIKTRGQQVTLRCSSQSGHNTVSWYQQALGQGPQFIFQYYREEENGRGNFPPRFSGLQFPNYSSELNVNALELDDSALYLCASSLPAGGTYEQYFGPGTRLTVT.

This rearrangement joins TRBV27 to TRBJ2-7; TRBD2 agrees at 13 bases. CDR3 size: 15 residues. Per the germline V gene, CDR1 is MNHEY and CDR2 is SMNVEV (reference sequence). With V trimmed by 5 bases and J by 4 bases, 5 bases remained unmatched. CDR3 loop: CASSPRTSGSYEQYF. In DNA form, the CDR3 reads TGTGCCAGCAGTCCCAGGACTAGCGGGAGTTACGAGCAGTACTTC.

V gene TRBV7-9 combines with J gene TRBJ1-2; 10 bases map to TRBD1. This CDR3 is built from 16 residues. V lost 2 bases and J lost 7; bases outside the gene matches: 10. Germline V gene data show CDR1 as SEHNR and CDR2 as FQNEAQ (reference sequence). The CDR3 sequence: CASSLSIGQGEIGYTF. As DNA, the CDR3 is TGTGCCAGCAGCTTATCGATAGGACAGGGGGAGATTGGCTACACCTTC.

The chain joins TRBV12-3 or TRBV12-4 to TRBJ1-5; D is undetermined. CDR3 length: 13 residues. V lost 3 bases and J 4 bases, leaving 7 bases between the germline ends. CDR3 DNA sequence: TGTGCCAGCAGTTTGACAAGGAATCAGCCCCAGCATTTT. It encodes CASSLTRNQPQHF.

This chain uses TRBV7-8 with TRBJ2-5, with 11 nucleotides matching TRBD1. Germline loops: CDR1 SGHVS, CDR2 FQNEAQ. Trimming at V came to 5 bases and at J to 4 bases, leaving 3 bases not matched to a gene. The CDR3 has 14 amino acids. The CDR3 DNA follows: TGTGCCAGCAGCGCGGACAGGGGGCGAGAGACCCAGTACTTC. It specifies CASSADRGRETQYF.

CDR3 coding DNA: TGTGCCAGCAGCATTCAGTTGACAGGCTATGGCTACACCTTC. Its translation: CASSIQLTGYGYTF. This chain links TRBV6-5 with TRBJ1-2; D perhaps matches TRBD1 (6 bases). From germline, CDR1 is MNHEY and CDR2 SVGAGI. The CDR3 runs 14 residues. The germline V and J ends were trimmed by 6 bases and 4 bases, with 15 bases remaining between them.

The chain has TRBV6-5 and TRBJ1-1, with 9 nucleotides matching TRBD1. CDR3 length: 15 residues. V shed 2 bases and J 5 bases; nucleotides not matched to a gene: 6. Per the germline V gene, CDR1 is MNHEY and CDR2 is SVGAGI. CDR3 region: CASSYLGTGSTEAFF. Written as DNA, the CDR3 is TGTGCCAGCAGTTACCTCGGGACAGGGAGTACTGAAGCTTTCTTT.

This clone was found a few times. Other DNA sequences in this sample translate to the same CDR3. This chain uses TRBV4-1 with TRBJ2-7; a possible D gene is TRBD2 (6 bases). V was cut by 0 bases and J by 3 bases, with 12 bases left in between. The CDR3 spans 15 residues. The germline V gene encodes CDR1 MGHRA and CDR2 YSYEKL. CDR3 coding DNA: TGCGCCAGCAGCCAAGATGGGGCGCGGGGCTACGAGCAGTACTTC. Amino acid sequence: CASSQDGARGYEQYF.

V gene TRBV15 combines with J gene TRBJ1-6, with 9 bases identical to TRBD1. The CDR3 sequence is 15 residues long. CDR1 is LNHNV and CDR2 is YYDKDF in the germline V gene (reference sequence). J gave up 7 bases and V 5 bases, and 6 bases lay outside the gene matches. CDR3 in DNA: TGTGCCACCAGCTACCGACAGGGGGTGAATTCACCCCTCCACTTT. Its translation: CATSYRQGVNSPLHF.

The V gene is TRBV2, the J gene TRBJ1-2; D unclear. CDR3 size: 14 residues. The germline V gene has CDR1 SNHLY and CDR2 FYNNEI. V lost 5 bases and J lost 6, with 16 bases in between. The chain's CDR3 is CASSPPRVENGYTF. The CDR3 DNA reads as TGTGCCAGCAGTCCCCCGAGAGTCGAGAATGGCTACACCTTC.

The chain is built from TRBV5-1 and TRBJ2-4; D is unresolved. The CDR3 spans 15 residues. V was cut by 3 bases and J by 2 bases, with 12 bases left in between. CDR1 is SGHRS, CDR2 YFSETQ, per germline. This CDR3 reads CASSSVSGPKNIQYF. The CDR3 DNA follows: TGCGCCAGCAGCTCAGTATCAGGCCCCAAAAACATTCAGTACTTC.

The rearrangement uses TRBV11-2 and TRBJ2-7, with D possibly being TRBD1 (6 bases). V was pared by 1 base and J by 2 bases, with 9 bases between. Looked up from germline, CDR1 is SGHAT and CDR2 is FQNNGV. The CDR3 runs to 14 residues. CDR3 in DNA: TGTGCCAGCAGCTTAGGGCAGGGGACCTACGAGCAGTACTTC. Amino acids: CASSLGQGTYEQYF.

The chain recombines TRBV12-5 with TRBJ2-7; TRBD2 aligns across 11 bases. The CDR3 spans 15 residues. The ends lost 3 bases at V and 3 bases at J; junction bases unmatched: 4. In germline, CDR1 is LGHNT, CDR2 FRNRAP. CDR3 in amino acids: CASGLGTSGHYEQYF. CDR3 bases: TGTGCTAGTGGTTTAGGGACTAGCGGACACTACGAGCAGTACTTC.

CDR3 in amino acids: CASSLGGANTEAFF. CDR3 coding DNA: TGTGCCAGCAGCCTCGGGGGGGCAAACACTGAAGCTTTCTTT. The chain is built from TRBV11-3 and TRBJ1-1; weak D call: TRBD1 (6 bases). This CDR3 has 14 amino acids. Germline-derived CDR1 and CDR2 are SGHNT and YENEEA. V lost 5 bases to trimming and J lost 2 bases, with 12 bases between them.

The chain carries TRBV7-2 and TRBJ1-1; TRBD1 is a possible D gene (5 bases). CDR3 length: 14 residues. Germline lookup yields CDR1 SGHTA and CDR2 FQGNSA. The V end was cut by 5 bases, the J end by 0 bases, with 10 bases between. The CDR3 DNA follows: TGTGCCAGCAGCCCTCCAGGGCTGAACACTGAAGCTTTCTTT. Its protein product is CASSPPGLNTEAFF.

The V call is TRBV9, the J call TRBJ1-2, with 7 positions matching TRBD1. Trimming removed 5 bases from V and 0 bases from J; junction bases left unmatched: 4. Germline assignment: CDR1 SGDLS and CDR2 YYNGEE. The CDR3 contains 14 residues. The CDR3 sequence is CASSVGQANYGYTF. The CDR3 nucleotides read TGTGCCAGCAGTGTCGGACAGGCTAACTATGGCTACACCTTC. The full variable domain, rest sourced from reference TRBV9 and TRBJ1-2, is DSGVTQTPKHLITATGQRVTLRCSPRSGDLSVYWYQQSLDQGLQFLIQYYNGEERAKGNILERFSAQQFPDLHSELNLSSLELGDSALYFCASSVGQANYGYTFGSGTRLTVV.

This clone has a handful of counts. The chain combines TRBV4-2 with TRBJ2-3; perhaps TRBD1 as D (6 bases). Germline V gene sequence: CDR1 LGHNA, CDR2 YNFKEQ. Trimming cost V 0 bases and J 0 bases, with 10 bases left between them. The length of the CDR3 is 16 residues. The CDR3 nucleotides read TGTGCCAGCAGCCAAGACGGACAGCTTAGCACAGATACGCAGTATTTT. This codes for CASSQDGQLSTDTQYF.